Listed here is a single T cell receptor (beta chain). Antigen: not known. The naive CD8 population came from CD45RO-negative cells selected for CCR7, without terminally differentiated effector memory CD45RA+ cells. Per sorted-subset replicate PCR, input was 200 to 250 ng DNA, representing tens of thousands of T cell genomes. The table came from immunoSEQ multiplex PCR; TCRdb's copy has only in-frame clones and leaves some out. The table includes over 750,000 clones, about 96% detected once. The V gene's germline CDR1 is SGHKS and CDR2 YYEKEE (reference sequence). V was trimmed by 0 bases and J by 2 bases, leaving 12 bases between them. The CDR3 runs 15 residues. This sample stems from a study of shared clonotypes between healthy human individuals. Study-wide findings and caveats: Some clonotypes were shared by all four sorted-subset donors, while others were not shared. The non-shared ones had lower generation probabilities than the shared ones. Even with large depth, rarefaction showed that sorted-subset sequencing was incomplete. Memory subsets had estimated richness that was generally smaller than that of naive subsets.

V is TRBV5-5 and J is TRBJ2-7; D uncertain. Sequenced: naive CD8+ T cells sorted from blood. This TCR was sampled from a man aged 25 to 40 in good health. CDR3 coding DNA: TGTGCCAGCAGCTTGGTCAAGGGTCTTACCTACGAGCAGTACTTC. Its translation is CASSLVKGLTYEQYF.